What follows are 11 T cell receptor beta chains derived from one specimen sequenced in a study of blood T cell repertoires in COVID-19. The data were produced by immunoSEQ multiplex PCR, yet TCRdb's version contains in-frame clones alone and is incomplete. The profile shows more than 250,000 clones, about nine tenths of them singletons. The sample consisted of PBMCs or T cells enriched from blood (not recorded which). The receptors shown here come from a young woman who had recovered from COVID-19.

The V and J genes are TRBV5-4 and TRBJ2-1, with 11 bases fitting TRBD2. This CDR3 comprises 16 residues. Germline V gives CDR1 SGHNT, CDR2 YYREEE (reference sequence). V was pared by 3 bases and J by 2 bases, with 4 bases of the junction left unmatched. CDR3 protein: CASSSGSGRAYNEQFF. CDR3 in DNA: TGTGCCAGCAGCTCCGGTAGCGGGAGGGCCTACAATGAGCAGTTCTTC.

The DNA of the CDR3 is TGTGCCAGCAGTTCGTGGACACGGAACACCGGGGAGCTGTTTTTT. It encodes CASSSWTRNTGELFF. The chain combines TRBV27 with TRBJ2-2, with D possibly TRBD1 on 5 matching bases. Germline V lookup: CDR1 MNHEY, CDR2 SMNVEV (reference sequence). V lost 4 bases and J 1 base, leaving 10 bases between the germline ends. CDR3 length: 15 residues.

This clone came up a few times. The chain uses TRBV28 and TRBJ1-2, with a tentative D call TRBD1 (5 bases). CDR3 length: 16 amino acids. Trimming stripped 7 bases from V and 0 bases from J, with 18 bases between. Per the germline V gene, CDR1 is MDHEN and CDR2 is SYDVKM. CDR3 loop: CASTSFEGAANYGYTF. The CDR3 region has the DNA TGTGCCAGCACCAGCTTTGAAGGGGCGGCTAACTATGGCTACACCTTC.

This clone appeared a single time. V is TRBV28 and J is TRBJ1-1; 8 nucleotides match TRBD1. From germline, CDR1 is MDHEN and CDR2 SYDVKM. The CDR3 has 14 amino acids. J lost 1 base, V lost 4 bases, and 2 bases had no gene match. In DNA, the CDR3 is TGTGCCAGCAGTTCAGGGGGCAAGAACACTGAAGCTTTCTTT. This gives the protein CASSSGGKNTEAFF.

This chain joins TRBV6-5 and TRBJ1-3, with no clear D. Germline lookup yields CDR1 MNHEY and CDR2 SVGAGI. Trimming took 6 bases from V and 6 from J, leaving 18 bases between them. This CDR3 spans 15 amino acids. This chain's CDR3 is CASSYLSKIENTIYF. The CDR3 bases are TGTGCCAGCAGCTATCTTAGTAAAATAGAAAACACCATATATTTT.

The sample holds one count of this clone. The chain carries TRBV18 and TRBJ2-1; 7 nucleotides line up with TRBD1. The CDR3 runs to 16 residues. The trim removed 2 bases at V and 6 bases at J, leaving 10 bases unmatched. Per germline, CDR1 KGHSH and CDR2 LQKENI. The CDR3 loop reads CASSPSDRSIRNEQFF. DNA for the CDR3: TGTGCCAGCTCACCATCGGACAGGTCGATCCGCAATGAGCAGTTCTTC. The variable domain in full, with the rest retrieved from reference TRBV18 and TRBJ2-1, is NAGVMQNPRHLVRRRGQEARLRCSPMKGHSHVYWYRQLPEEGLKFMVYLQKENIIDESGMPKERFSAEFPKEGPSILRIQQVVRGDSAAYFCASSPSDRSIRNEQFFGPGTRLTVL.

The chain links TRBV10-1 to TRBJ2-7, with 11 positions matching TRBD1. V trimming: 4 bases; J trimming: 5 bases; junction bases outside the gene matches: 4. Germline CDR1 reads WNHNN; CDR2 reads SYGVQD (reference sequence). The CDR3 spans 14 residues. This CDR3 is CASSVGQGENEQYF. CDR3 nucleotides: TGCGCCAGCAGTGTGGGACAGGGGGAGAACGAGCAGTACTTC.

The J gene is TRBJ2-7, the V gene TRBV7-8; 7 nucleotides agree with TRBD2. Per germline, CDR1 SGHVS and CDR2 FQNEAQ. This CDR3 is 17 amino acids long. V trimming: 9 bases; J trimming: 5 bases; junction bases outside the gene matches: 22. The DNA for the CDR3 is TGTGCCAGTTCCCCAAGGGGAGGGGCGCGACACCTAAACGAGCAGTACTTC. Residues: CASSPRGGARHLNEQYF.

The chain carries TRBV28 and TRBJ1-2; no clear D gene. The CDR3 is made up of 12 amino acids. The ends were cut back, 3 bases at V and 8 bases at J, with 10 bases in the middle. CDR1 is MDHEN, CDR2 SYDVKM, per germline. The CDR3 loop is CASSFGSRGYTF. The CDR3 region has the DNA TGTGCCAGCAGTTTCGGGTCGCGAGGCTACACCTTC.

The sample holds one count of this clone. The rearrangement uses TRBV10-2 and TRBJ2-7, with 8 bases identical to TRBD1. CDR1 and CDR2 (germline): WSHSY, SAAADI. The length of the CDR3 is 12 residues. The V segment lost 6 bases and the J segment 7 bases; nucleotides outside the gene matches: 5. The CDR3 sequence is CASRDRDREQYF. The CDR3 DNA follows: TGCGCCAGCAGGGACAGGGATCGGGAGCAGTACTTC.

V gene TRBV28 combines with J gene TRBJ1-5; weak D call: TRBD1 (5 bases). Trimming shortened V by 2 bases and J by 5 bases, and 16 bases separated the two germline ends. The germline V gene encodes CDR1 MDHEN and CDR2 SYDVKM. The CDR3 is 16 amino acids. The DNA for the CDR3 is TGTGCCAGCAGTTTAGGGTTTCGGGCAGGGTATCAGCCCCAGCATTTT. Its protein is CASSLGFRAGYQPQHF.